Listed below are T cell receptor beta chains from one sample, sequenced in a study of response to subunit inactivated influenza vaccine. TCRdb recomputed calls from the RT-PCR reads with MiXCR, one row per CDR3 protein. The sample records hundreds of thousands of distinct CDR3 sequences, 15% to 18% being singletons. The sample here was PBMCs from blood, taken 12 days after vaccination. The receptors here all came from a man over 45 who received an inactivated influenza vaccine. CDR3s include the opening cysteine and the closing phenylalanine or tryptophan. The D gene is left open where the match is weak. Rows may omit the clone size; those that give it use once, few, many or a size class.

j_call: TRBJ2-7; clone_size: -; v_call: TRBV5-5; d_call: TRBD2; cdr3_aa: CASSILAGSSYEQYF; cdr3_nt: TGTGCCAGCAGCATACTAGCGGGGAGCTCCTACGAGCAGTACTTC
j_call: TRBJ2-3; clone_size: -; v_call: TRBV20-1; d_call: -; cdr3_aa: CSARGLVATSTDTQYF; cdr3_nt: TGCAGTGCTAGAGGTTTGGTAGCGACTAGCACAGATACGCAGTATTTT
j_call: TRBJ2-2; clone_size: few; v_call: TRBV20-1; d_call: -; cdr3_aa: CSARTDRVNTGELFF; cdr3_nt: TGCAGTGCTAGAACGGACAGAGTGAACACCGGGGAGCTGTTTTTT
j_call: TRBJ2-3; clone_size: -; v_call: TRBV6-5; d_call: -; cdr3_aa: CASSYEGPSTDTQYF; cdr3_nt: TGTGCCAGCAGTTACGAGGGGCCAAGCACAGATACGCAGTATTTT
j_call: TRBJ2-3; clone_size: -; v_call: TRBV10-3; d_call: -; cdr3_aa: CAIKGGTDTQYF; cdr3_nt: TGTGCCATCAAGGGAGGCACAGATACGCAGTATTTT
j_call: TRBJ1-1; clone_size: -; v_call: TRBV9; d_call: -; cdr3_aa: CASSVDGREYTEAFF; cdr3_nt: TGTGCCAGCAGCGTAGACGGCAGGGAGTACACTGAAGCTTTCTTT
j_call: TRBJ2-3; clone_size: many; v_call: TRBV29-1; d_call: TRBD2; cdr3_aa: CSVEIPSGSTDTQYF; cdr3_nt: TGCAGCGTTGAAATCCCTAGCGGGAGCACAGATACGCAGTATTTT
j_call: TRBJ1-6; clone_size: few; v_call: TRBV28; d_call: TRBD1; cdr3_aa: CASSSDRVYSPLHF; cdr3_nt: TGTGCCAGCAGTTCGGACAGGGTATATTCACCCCTCCACTTT
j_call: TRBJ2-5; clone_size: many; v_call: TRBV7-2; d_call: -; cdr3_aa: CASSPRGETYFQETQYF; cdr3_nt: TGTGCCAGCAGCCCTAGAGGGGAGACATATTTCCAAGAGACCCAGTACTTC
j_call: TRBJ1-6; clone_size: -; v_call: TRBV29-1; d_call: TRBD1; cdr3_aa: CSVASGTGNSPLHF; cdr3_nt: TGCAGCGTAGCCTCCGGGACAGGGAATTCACCCCTCCACTTT
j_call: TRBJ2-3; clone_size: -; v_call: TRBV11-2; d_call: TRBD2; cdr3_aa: CASSLVRGGGTSTDTQYF; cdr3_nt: TGTGCCAGCAGCTTAGTTCGCGGGGGGGGGACTAGCACAGATACGCAGTATTTT
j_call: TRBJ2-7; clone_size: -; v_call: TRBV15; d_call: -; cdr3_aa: CATSSTGPYEQYF; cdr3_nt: TGTGCCACCAGCTCTACAGGGCCTTACGAGCAGTACTTC
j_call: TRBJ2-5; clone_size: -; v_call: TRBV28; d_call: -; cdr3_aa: CASSTRGRDLRKTQYF; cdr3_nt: TGTGCCAGCAGTACTCGTGGTAGGGACCTAAGGAAGACCCAGTACTTC
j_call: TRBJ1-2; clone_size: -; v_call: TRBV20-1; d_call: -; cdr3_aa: CSVSREANYGYTF; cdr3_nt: TGCAGTGTCAGTAGGGAAGCTAACTATGGCTACACCTTC
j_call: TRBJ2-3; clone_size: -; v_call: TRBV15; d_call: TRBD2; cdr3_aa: CATSRGSGTSLTDTQYF; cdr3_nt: TGTGCCACCAGCAGAGGTAGCGGGACTAGCTTAACAGATACGCAGTATTTT
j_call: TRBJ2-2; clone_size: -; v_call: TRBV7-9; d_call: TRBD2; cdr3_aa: CASSFPRGGSTGELFF; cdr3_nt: TGTGCCAGCAGCTTCCCCCGGGGGGGATCCACCGGGGAGCTGTTTTTT
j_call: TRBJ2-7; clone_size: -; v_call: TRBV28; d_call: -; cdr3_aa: CASSDTSYEQYF; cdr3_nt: TGTGCCAGCAGTGACACGTCCTACGAGCAGTACTTC
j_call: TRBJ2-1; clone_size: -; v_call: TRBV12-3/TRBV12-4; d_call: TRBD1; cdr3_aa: CASTPRDSFYNEQFF; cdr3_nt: TGTGCCAGCACCCCCCGGGACAGCTTCTACAATGAGCAGTTCTTC
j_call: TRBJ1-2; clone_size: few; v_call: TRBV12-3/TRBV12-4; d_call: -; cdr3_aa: CASTRDLYGYTF; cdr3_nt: TGTGCCAGCACCAGGGACCTCTATGGCTACACCTTC
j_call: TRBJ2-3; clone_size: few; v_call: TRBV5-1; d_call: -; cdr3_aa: CASSLEGLSADTQYF; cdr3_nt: TGCGCCAGCAGCTTGGAGGGTCTATCCGCAGATACGCAGTATTTT
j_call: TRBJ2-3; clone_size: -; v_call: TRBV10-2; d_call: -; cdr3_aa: CASSESGATLSTDTQYF; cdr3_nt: TGCGCCAGCAGTGAGTCCGGGGCTACCCTGAGCACAGATACGCAGTATTTT
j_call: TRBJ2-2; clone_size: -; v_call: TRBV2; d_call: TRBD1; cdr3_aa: CASSEVRGLTGELFF; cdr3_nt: TGTGCCAGCAGTGAAGTCAGGGGGCTGACCGGGGAGCTGTTTTTT
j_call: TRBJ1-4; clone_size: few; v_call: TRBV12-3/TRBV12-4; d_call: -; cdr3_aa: CASIRGPGRIQNEKLFF; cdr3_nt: TGTGCCAGCATCAGGGGTCCGGGACGCATCCAGAATGAAAAACTGTTTTTT
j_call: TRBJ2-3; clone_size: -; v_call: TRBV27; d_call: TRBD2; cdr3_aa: CASSLWTSGGPDTHYF; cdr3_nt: TGTGCCAGCAGTCTATGGACTAGCGGGGGTCCAGATACGCATTATTTT
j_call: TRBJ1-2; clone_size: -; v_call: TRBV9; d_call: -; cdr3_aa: CASSGEPGRLSNYGYTF; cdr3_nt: TGTGCCAGCAGCGGCGAGCCCGGACGGCTCTCTAACTATGGCTACACCTTC
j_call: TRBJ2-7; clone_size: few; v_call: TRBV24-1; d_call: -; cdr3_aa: CATSFGGALYEQYF; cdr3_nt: TGTGCCACCAGTTTCGGGGGAGCTCTCTACGAGCAGTACTTC
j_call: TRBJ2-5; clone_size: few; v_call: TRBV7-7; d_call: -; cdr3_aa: CASSLGTEGTQYF; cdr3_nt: TGTGCTAGCAGCTTAGGGACTGAAGGAACCCAGTACTTC
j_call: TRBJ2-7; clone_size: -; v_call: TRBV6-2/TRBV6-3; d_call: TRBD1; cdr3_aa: CASSYPDRGDEQYF; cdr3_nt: TGTGCCAGCAGTTACCCGGACAGGGGGGACGAGCAGTACTTC
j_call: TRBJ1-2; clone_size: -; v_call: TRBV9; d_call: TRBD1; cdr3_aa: CASSARDRNYGYTF; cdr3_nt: TGTGCCAGCAGCGCCCGGGACAGAAACTATGGCTACACCTTC
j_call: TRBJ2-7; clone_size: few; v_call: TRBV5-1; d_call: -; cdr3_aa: CASSLVVSWDEQYF; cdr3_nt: TGCGCCAGCAGCTTGGTTGTTAGCTGGGACGAGCAGTACTTC
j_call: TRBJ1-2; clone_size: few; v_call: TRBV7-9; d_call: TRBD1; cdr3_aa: CASSLTGGEFGYTF; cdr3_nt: TGTGCCAGCAGCCTCACAGGGGGGGAATTTGGCTACACCTTC
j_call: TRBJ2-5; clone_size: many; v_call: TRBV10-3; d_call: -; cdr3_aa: CAISESRVGEETQYF; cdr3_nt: TGTGCCATCAGTGAGTCCCGTGTGGGGGAAGAGACCCAGTACTTC
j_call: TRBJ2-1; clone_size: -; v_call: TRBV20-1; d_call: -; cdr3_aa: CSARESGRPYNEQFF; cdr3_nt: TGCAGTGCTAGAGAGAGTGGCAGGCCCTACAATGAGCAGTTCTTC
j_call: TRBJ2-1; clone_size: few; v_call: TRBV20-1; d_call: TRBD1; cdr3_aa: CSATPGTGGYEQFF; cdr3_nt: TGCAGTGCTACCCCCGGGACAGGGGGCTATGAGCAGTTCTTC
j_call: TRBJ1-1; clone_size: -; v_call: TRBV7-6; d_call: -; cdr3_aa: CASSLRGLNSEAFF; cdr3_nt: TGTGCCAGCAGCTTACGAGGCCTGAACTCTGAAGCTTTCTTT
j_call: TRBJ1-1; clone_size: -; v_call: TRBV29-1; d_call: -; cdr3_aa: CSVEGGQYTEAFF; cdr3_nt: TGCAGCGTTGAAGGGGGGCAGTACACTGAAGCTTTCTTT
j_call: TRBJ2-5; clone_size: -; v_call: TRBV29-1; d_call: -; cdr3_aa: CSVVGGLETQYF; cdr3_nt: TGCAGCGTTGTAGGGGGGTTGGAGACCCAGTACTTC
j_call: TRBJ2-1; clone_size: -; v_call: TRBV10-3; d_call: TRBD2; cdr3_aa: CAISEYDWREGYNEQFF; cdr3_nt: TGTGCCATCAGTGAGTATGACTGGAGGGAGGGCTACAATGAGCAGTTCTTC
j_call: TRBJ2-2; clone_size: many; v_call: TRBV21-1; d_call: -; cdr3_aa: CASSKASATANTGELFF; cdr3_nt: TGTGCCAGCAGCAAAGCGTCAGCCACAGCAAACACCGGGGAGCTGTTTTTT
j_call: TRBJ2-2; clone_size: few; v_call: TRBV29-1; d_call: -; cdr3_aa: CSVVATTGELFF; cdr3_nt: TGCAGCGTAGTGGCGACCACCGGGGAGCTGTTTTTT
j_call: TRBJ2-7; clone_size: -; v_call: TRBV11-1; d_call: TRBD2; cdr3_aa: CASSLNGGLAGGKDEQYF; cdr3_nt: TGTGCCAGCAGCTTAAATGGTGGACTAGCGGGGGGCAAGGACGAGCAGTACTTC
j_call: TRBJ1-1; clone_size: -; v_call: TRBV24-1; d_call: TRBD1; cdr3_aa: CATSDPTGAGVAFF; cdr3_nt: TGTGCCACCAGTGATCCGACAGGGGCTGGCGTAGCTTTCTTT
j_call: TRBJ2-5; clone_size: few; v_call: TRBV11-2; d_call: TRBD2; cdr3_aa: CASSFPGTTVWGTQYF; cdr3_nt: TGTGCCAGCAGCTTCCCAGGGACTACTGTTTGGGGGACCCAGTACTTC
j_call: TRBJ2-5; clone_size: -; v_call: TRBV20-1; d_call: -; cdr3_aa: CSAGYRVQETQYF; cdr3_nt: TGCAGTGCGGGCTACAGGGTCCAAGAGACCCAGTACTTC
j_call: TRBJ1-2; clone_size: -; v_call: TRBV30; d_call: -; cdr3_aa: CAWSYQVGANYGYTF; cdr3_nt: TGTGCCTGGAGTTACCAGGTGGGGGCTAACTATGGCTACACCTTC